The T cell receptor (beta chain) under discussion was sequenced for a study of T cells after posttransplantation cyclophosphamide. The length of the CDR3 is 14 residues. V was pared by 5 bases and J by 3 bases, with 2 bases of the junction left unmatched. Per the germline V gene, CDR1 is KGHSH and CDR2 is LQKENI. Measured with immunoSEQ multiplex PCR; TCRdb has only the in-frame clones, and not every one. The sample contains about 52,000 clones, approximately 94% of which appear only once. The sequence was obtained from a woman aged 25 to 39 in good health and a related stem cell transplant donor. The J gene is TRBJ2-7, the V gene TRBV18; TRBD1 matches 12 bases. The sequencing input was PBMCs. CDR3 in amino acids: CASSGTGGGYEQYF. Written as DNA, the CDR3 is TGTGCCAGCTCAGGGACAGGGGGCGGCTACGAGCAGTACTTC.